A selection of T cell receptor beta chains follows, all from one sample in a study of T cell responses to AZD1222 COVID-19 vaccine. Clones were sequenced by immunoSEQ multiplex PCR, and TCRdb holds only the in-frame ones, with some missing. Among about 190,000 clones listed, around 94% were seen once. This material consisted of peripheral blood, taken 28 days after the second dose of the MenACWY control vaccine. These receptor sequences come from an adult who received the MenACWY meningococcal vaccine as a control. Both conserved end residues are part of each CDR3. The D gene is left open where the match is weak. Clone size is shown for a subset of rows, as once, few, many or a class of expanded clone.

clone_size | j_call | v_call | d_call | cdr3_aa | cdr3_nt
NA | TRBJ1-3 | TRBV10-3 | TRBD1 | CAIRPGGMAGNTIYF | TGTGCCATCAGGCCAGGGGGCATGGCTGGAAACACCATATATTTT
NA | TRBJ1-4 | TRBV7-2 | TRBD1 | CASSQGQDEKLFF | TGTGCCAGCAGCCAGGGACAGGATGAAAAACTGTTTTTT
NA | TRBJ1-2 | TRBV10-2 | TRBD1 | CASSPLAGTGEGYGYTF | TGCGCCAGCAGTCCACTGGCCGGGACAGGGGAAGGCTATGGCTACACCTTC
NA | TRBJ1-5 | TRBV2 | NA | CASSEATFSNQPQHF | TGTGCCAGCAGTGAAGCGACATTTAGCAATCAGCCCCAGCATTTT
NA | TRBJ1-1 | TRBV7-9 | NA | CASSQNREAFF | TGTGCCAGCAGCCAGAATAGAGAAGCTTTCTTT
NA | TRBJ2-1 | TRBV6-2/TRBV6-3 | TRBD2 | CASSSLAGATNEQFF | TGTGCCAGCAGTTCTCTAGCGGGAGCCACCAATGAGCAGTTCTTC
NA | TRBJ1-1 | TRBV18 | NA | CASSRQSNTEAFF | TGTGCCAGCTCCCGACAGTCGAACACTGAAGCTTTCTTT
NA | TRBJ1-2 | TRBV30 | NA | CAWSARTFSSIGGYTF | TGTGCCTGGAGTGCCCGGACATTTAGTTCCATCGGGGGCTACACCTTC
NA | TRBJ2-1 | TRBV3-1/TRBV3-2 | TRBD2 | CASSQDLLAGYNEQFF | TGTGCCAGCAGCCAAGATTTACTAGCGGGCTACAATGAGCAGTTCTTC
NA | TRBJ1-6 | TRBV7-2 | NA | CASRTQGANSPLHF | TGTGCCAGCAGAACTCAGGGAGCTAATTCACCCCTCCACTTT
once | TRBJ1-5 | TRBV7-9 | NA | CASSLEQPNQPQHF | TGTGCCAGCAGCTTAGAACAGCCCAATCAGCCCCAGCATTTT
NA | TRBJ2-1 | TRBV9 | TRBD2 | CASRGGLSNEQFF | TGTGCCAGCAGGGGAGGGTTGAGCAATGAGCAGTTCTTC
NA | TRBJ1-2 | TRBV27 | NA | CASRRGQSYGYTF | TGTGCCAGCAGGCGCGGACAGAGCTATGGCTACACCTTC
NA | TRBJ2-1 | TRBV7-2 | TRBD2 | CASSLGFSGRGEQFF | TGTGCCAGCAGCTTAGGATTCAGCGGGAGGGGAGAGCAGTTCTTC
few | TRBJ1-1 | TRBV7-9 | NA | CASSAWAMNTEAFF | TGTGCCAGCAGCGCCTGGGCCATGAACACTGAAGCTTTCTTT
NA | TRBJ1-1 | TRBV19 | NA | CASSAQRNTEAFF | TGTGCCAGTAGCGCACAGAGGAACACTGAAGCTTTCTTT
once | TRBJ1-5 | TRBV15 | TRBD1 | CATSSDRGLGPQHF | TGTGCCACCAGCAGCGACAGGGGGCTAGGGCCCCAGCATTTT
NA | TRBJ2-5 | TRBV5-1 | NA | CASSPGTARATQYF | TGCGCCAGCAGCCCCGGGACTGCCAGGGCGACCCAGTACTTC
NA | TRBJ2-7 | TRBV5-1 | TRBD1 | CASSPVTGSYEQYF | TGCGCCAGCAGCCCCGTGACAGGGTCCTACGAGCAGTACTTC
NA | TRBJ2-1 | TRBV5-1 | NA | CASRDPSSYNEQFF | TGCGCCAGCAGGGACCCGAGCTCCTACAATGAGCAGTTCTTC
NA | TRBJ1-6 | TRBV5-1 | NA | CASSFVEDSPLHF | TGCGCCAGCAGTTTCGTTGAGGATTCACCCCTCCACTTT
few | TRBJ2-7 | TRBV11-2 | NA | CASSRNPTVNEQYF | TGTGCCAGCAGCAGAAACCCGACCGTCAACGAGCAGTACTTC
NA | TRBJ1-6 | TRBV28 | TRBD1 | CASTRQGYNSPLHF | TGTGCCAGCACCAGACAGGGCTATAATTCACCCCTCCACTTT
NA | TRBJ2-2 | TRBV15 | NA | CATSRDHARNTGELFF | TGTGCCACCAGCAGAGATCACGCCAGGAACACCGGGGAGCTGTTTTTT
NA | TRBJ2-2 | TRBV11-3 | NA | CATTAENTGELFF | TGTGCCACCACCGCAGAGAACACCGGGGAGCTGTTTTTT
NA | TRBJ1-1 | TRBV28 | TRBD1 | CASPPTGQNTEAFF | TGTGCCAGCCCACCGACAGGGCAGAACACTGAAGCTTTCTTT
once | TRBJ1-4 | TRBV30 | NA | CAWNTGFEKLFF | TGTGCCTGGAACACAGGGTTCGAAAAACTGTTTTTT
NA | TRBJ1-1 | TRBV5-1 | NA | CASSTGVAPTEAFF | TGCGCCAGCAGCACGGGGGTGGCCCCAACTGAAGCTTTCTTT
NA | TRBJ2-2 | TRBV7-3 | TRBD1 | CASSLGGQGITGELFF | TGTGCCAGCAGCTTAGGGGGACAGGGGATCACCGGGGAGCTGTTTTTT
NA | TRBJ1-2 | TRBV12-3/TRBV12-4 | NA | CASSPAKVYGYTF | TGTGCCAGCAGCCCAGCGAAGGTCTATGGCTACACCTTC
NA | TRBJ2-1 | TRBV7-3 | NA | CASGSGGEQFF | TGTGCCAGCGGGAGCGGCGGTGAGCAGTTCTTC
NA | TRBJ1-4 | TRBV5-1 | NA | CASSLDVSGEKLFF | TGCGCCAGCAGCTTGGACGTCTCCGGGGAAAAACTGTTTTTT
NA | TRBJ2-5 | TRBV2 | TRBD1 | CASSSMDRPRETQYF | TGTGCCAGCAGTTCTATGGACAGGCCTCGAGAGACCCAGTACTTC
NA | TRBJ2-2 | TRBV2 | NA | CARGGTAINTGELFF | TGTGCCAGAGGGGGGACAGCGATTAATACCGGGGAGCTGTTTTTT
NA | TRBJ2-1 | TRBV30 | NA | CAWGQRGEQFF | TGTGCCTGGGGACAAAGGGGTGAGCAGTTCTTC
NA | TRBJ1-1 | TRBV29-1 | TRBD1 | CSVDRQGDQAFF | TGCAGCGTTGACCGGCAGGGGGATCAAGCTTTCTTT
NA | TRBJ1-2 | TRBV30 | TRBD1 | CASTGGEEGYTF | TGTGCCTCTACAGGGGGCGAGGAGGGCTACACCTTC
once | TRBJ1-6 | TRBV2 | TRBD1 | CASSEAGGVNNSPLHF | TGTGCCAGCAGTGAAGCAGGGGGCGTTAATAATTCACCCCTCCACTTT
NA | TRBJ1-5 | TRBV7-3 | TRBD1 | CASSLIGQGFPQPQHF | TGTGCCAGCAGCTTAATAGGACAGGGCTTCCCTCAGCCCCAGCATTTT
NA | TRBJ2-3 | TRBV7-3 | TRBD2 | CASSTPSGRAVADTQYF | TGTGCCAGCAGCACTCCTAGCGGGAGGGCCGTGGCAGATACGCAGTATTTT
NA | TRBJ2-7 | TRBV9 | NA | CASSVEGGEQYF | TGTGCCAGCAGCGTAGAGGGGGGTGAGCAGTACTTC
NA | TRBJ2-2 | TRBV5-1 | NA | CASSLTRGAGELFF | TGCGCCAGCAGCTTGACTAGGGGCGCCGGGGAGCTGTTTTTT
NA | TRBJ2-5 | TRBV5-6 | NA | CASSLVRGAETQYF | TGTGCCAGCAGCTTGGTCAGGGGAGCCGAGACCCAGTACTTC
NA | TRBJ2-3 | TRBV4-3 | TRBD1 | CASSLYRGPQDTQYF | TGCGCCAGCAGCCTGTACAGGGGGCCTCAAGATACGCAGTATTTT
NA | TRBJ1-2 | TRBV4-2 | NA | CASSLGTPGTEVGGYTF | TGTGCCAGCAGCCTAGGAACCCCCGGGACGGAGGTGGGGGGCTACACCTTC
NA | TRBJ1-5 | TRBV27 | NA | CASSFDWESQPQHF | TGTGCCAGCAGTTTTGACTGGGAAAGTCAGCCCCAGCATTTT
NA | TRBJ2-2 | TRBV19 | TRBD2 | CASSMTRLATNRELFF | TGTGCCAGTAGTATGACCCGACTAGCCACGAACAGGGAGCTGTTTTTT
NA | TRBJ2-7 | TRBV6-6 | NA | CASSPTGVLEQYF | TGTGCCAGCAGTCCGACGGGTGTCCTGGAGCAGTACTTC
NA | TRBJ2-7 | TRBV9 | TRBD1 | CASSSGTGNPYEQYF | TGTGCCAGCAGCTCAGGGACAGGGAACCCCTACGAGCAGTACTTC
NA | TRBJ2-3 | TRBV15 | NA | CATSRTRLGGTDTQYF | TGTGCCACCAGCAGAACCAGACTAGGGGGCACAGATACGCAGTATTTT
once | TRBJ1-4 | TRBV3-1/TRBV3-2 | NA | CASSQISAHNEKLFF | TGTGCCAGCAGCCAGATATCGGCCCATAATGAAAAACTGTTTTTT
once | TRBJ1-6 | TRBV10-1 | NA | CASSATRGANSPLHF | TGCGCCAGCAGTGCTACAAGGGGAGCTAATTCACCCCTCCACTTT
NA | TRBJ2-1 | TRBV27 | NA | CASRPRAPYNEQFF | TGTGCCAGCAGGCCAAGGGCGCCATACAATGAGCAGTTCTTC
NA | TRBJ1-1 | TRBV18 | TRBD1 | CASSRTQGAGEAFF | TGTGCCAGCTCAAGGACACAGGGGGCAGGTGAAGCTTTCTTT
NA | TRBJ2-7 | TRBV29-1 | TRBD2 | CSVEFLAGSYEQYF | TGCAGCGTTGAATTCCTAGCGGGATCCTACGAGCAGTACTTC
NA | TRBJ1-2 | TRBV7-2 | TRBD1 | CASSPGTGERGYTF | TGTGCCAGCAGCCCCGGGACAGGGGAGCGAGGCTACACCTTC